Listed here is a single T cell receptor beta chain. Its cognate antigen is unknown. This entry comes from a study of PD-L1 blockade in urothelial cancer. Looking at the study overall: Blood was evaluated 3 weeks (second dose) and 6 weeks after therapy began. Reported median T cell count for blood samples was roughly 150,000. Study results and limitations: Tumor-associated clones in blood expanded more at 3 weeks in durable-benefit patients.

The V end was cut by 6 bases, the J end by 0 bases, with 12 bases between. The germline V gene has CDR1 SGHRS and CDR2 YFSETQ. The CDR3 contains 14 residues. The data were produced by immunoSEQ multiplex PCR, yet TCRdb's version contains in-frame clones alone and is incomplete. The sample lists about 44,000 clones; around 80% were seen once. V is TRBV5-1 and J is TRBJ1-1; the D gene is possibly TRBD1 (5 bases). This sequence originates from a man in his 70s with urothelial cancer. The sequencing used PBMCs, collected around atezolizumab (anti-PD-L1) treatment. CDR3 DNA sequence: TGCGCCAGCACGGGGGGGTCGATGAACACTGAAGCTTTCTTT. Translation: CASTGGSMNTEAFF.